The sequence of this TCR beta chain was determined in a study of blood T cells in healthy people across ages. Study conclusions and caveats: Long-lived donors exceeded aged donors in naive CD4+ cells and diversity. It was held that the diversity estimates obtained from one million T cells were underestimates.

This CDR3 region has 15 residues. CDR1 is MGHRA, CDR2 YSYEKL, per germline. Trimming pared 5 bases from V and 6 bases from J, leaving 16 bases between. Comments on this clonotype: Its specificity is unknown.

The authors ran a second PCR of about 6 to 11 cycles using a sample-barcoded 5' primer and a J-beta primer mix. TCRdb re-called the 5' RACE reads with MiXCR, one entry per CDR3 protein. The top ten clones hold approximately 4.1% of a sample with about 1.5 million distinct CDR3 sequences, 35% to 45% of them seen once. The rearrangement joins TRBV4-1 to TRBJ1-4, with D perhaps TRBD1 (5 bases). The sample comprised blood. This TCR came from a woman younger than 35 in good health. The CDR3: CASSSPGTGDEKLFF. Written as DNA, the CDR3 is TGCGCCAGCAGCTCCCCCGGGACGGGGGATGAAAAACTGTTTTTT.